Listed below are T cell receptor beta chains from one sample, sequenced in a study of T cell repertoires in cytomegalovirus infection. Their specific antigens are unknown. TCRdb reprocessed the reads with MiXCR, giving one entry per CDR3 protein. The sample carries roughly 130,000 distinct CDR3 sequences, about 24% recorded once. The material sequenced was PBMCs, sequenced either directly or after in vitro stimulation (not recorded which). The origin of the receptors is a human donor in good health (CMV status not recorded). Some clones in this sample may be carry-over from other donors' samples. Each CDR3 is given with its conserved first and last residue. A D gene is named only where the DNA matches it firmly. Size tells how often a clone was seen (once, few, many) or the class of an expanded clone, and some rows leave it out.

clone_size: many
d_call: TRBD1
j_call: TRBJ2-1
v_call: TRBV7-2
cdr3_nt: TGTGCCAGCACCGTACAGGGGAGCTACAATGAGCAGTTCTTC
cdr3_aa: CASTVQGSYNEQFF

clone_size: few
d_call: NA
j_call: TRBJ1-5
v_call: TRBV19
cdr3_nt: TGTGCCAGTAGTAGGGGGACACCCCAGCATTTT
cdr3_aa: CASSRGTPQHF

clone_size: few
d_call: TRBD1
j_call: TRBJ2-1
v_call: TRBV29-1
cdr3_nt: TGCAGCGTTTACGACAGGGACCGCTACAATGAGCAGTTCTTC
cdr3_aa: CSVYDRDRYNEQFF

clone_size: NA
d_call: NA
j_call: TRBJ1-2
v_call: TRBV12-3/TRBV12-4
cdr3_nt: TGTGCCAGCAGTCGTAACCGGGAGCTACATGGCTACACCTTC
cdr3_aa: CASSRNRELHGYTF

clone_size: few
d_call: TRBD1
j_call: TRBJ1-1
v_call: TRBV12-3/TRBV12-4
cdr3_nt: TGTGCCAGCAACGCCGCCCGGGACAGAGCTTTCTTT
cdr3_aa: CASNAARDRAFF

clone_size: NA
d_call: TRBD2
j_call: TRBJ2-3
v_call: TRBV6-2/TRBV6-3
cdr3_nt: TGTGCCAACAGCCCCAGAACTAGCGGGGGTTACACAGATACGCAGTATTTT
cdr3_aa: CANSPRTSGGYTDTQYF

clone_size: few
d_call: NA
j_call: TRBJ2-7
v_call: TRBV7-6
cdr3_nt: TGTGCCAGCAGGGACAGTAGCTCCTACGAGCAGTACTTC
cdr3_aa: CASRDSSSYEQYF

clone_size: once
d_call: TRBD2
j_call: TRBJ2-3
v_call: TRBV10-3
cdr3_nt: TGTGCCACGCGGATCGTGGGGCGGGGGGGAAATACGCAGTATTTT
cdr3_aa: CATRIVGRGGNTQYF

clone_size: NA
d_call: TRBD1
j_call: TRBJ1-5
v_call: TRBV7-3
cdr3_nt: TGTGCCAGCAGTCACAGGAAGGACAGGGATGGTCAGCCCCAGCATTTT
cdr3_aa: CASSHRKDRDGQPQHF

clone_size: many
d_call: NA
j_call: TRBJ2-7
v_call: TRBV4-2
cdr3_nt: TGTGCCAGCAGCCAAGATTCCGGAACTTCCTACGAGCAGTACTTC
cdr3_aa: CASSQDSGTSYEQYF

clone_size: NA
d_call: TRBD1
j_call: TRBJ1-5
v_call: TRBV24-1
cdr3_nt: TGTGCCACCAGTGACCCTGGACAGGATGATCAGCCCCAGCATTTT
cdr3_aa: CATSDPGQDDQPQHF

clone_size: few
d_call: TRBD1
j_call: TRBJ2-3
v_call: TRBV24-1
cdr3_nt: TGTGCCACCAGTGAACGGGACAGGGGTACAGATACGCAGTATTTT
cdr3_aa: CATSERDRGTDTQYF

clone_size: NA
d_call: TRBD1
j_call: TRBJ2-1
v_call: TRBV6-1
cdr3_nt: TGTGCCAGCAGGGAACAGGGGTATGAGCAGTTCTTC
cdr3_aa: CASREQGYEQFF

clone_size: many
d_call: NA
j_call: TRBJ1-4
v_call: TRBV7-3
cdr3_nt: TGTGCCAGCAGCTTAGAATGTATGGATGAAAAACTGTTTTTT
cdr3_aa: CASSLECMDEKLFF

clone_size: NA
d_call: TRBD1
j_call: TRBJ1-1
v_call: TRBV6-1
cdr3_nt: TGTGCCAGCAGCTCCGGGACAGCACAGAACACTGGAGCTTTCTTT
cdr3_aa: CASSSGTAQNTGAFF

clone_size: few
d_call: NA
j_call: TRBJ1-2
v_call: TRBV27
cdr3_nt: TGTGCCAGCAGAGAAATCGGACTCTCAGGAGGCTATGGCTACACCTTC
cdr3_aa: CASREIGLSGGYGYTF

clone_size: many
d_call: TRBD1
j_call: TRBJ2-3
v_call: TRBV15
cdr3_nt: TGTGCCACCACCGAAGGACAGGGGAGAACAGATACGCAGTATTTT
cdr3_aa: CATTEGQGRTDTQYF

clone_size: few
d_call: TRBD1
j_call: TRBJ2-5
v_call: TRBV20-1
cdr3_nt: TGCAGTGCTGACGGGACAGCGTACCAAGAGACCCAGTACTTC
cdr3_aa: CSADGTAYQETQYF

clone_size: many
d_call: NA
j_call: TRBJ1-2
v_call: TRBV28
cdr3_nt: TGTGCCAGCAGTTTCCCGGGGCGCGACTATGGCTACACCTTC
cdr3_aa: CASSFPGRDYGYTF

clone_size: NA
d_call: NA
j_call: TRBJ2-7
v_call: TRBV29-1
cdr3_nt: TGCAGCGTTGGCGGGTCGGCCTACGAGCAGTACTTC
cdr3_aa: CSVGGSAYEQYF

clone_size: NA
d_call: TRBD2
j_call: TRBJ2-5
v_call: TRBV10-3
cdr3_nt: TGTGCCATCAGTGAGTCGACTCGGCGGAGGACTAGCGCAGGAACGTCTGGGACCCAGTACTTC
cdr3_aa: CAISESTRRRTSAGTSGTQYF

clone_size: NA
d_call: NA
j_call: TRBJ1-1
v_call: TRBV11-2
cdr3_nt: TGTGCCAGCACCAATACGGGGCTCACTGAAGCTTTCTTT
cdr3_aa: CASTNTGLTEAFF

clone_size: NA
d_call: TRBD2
j_call: TRBJ2-1
v_call: TRBV11-3
cdr3_nt: TGTGCCAGCAGCGTAATAGCGGGAACTAAGAGATACAATGAGCAGTTCTTC
cdr3_aa: CASSVIAGTKRYNEQFF

clone_size: few
d_call: NA
j_call: TRBJ2-5
v_call: TRBV11-2
cdr3_nt: TGTGCCAGCAGCTTAGTTTCGGGTCCAGCGACCCAGTACTTC
cdr3_aa: CASSLVSGPATQYF

clone_size: NA
d_call: NA
j_call: TRBJ2-7
v_call: TRBV20-1
cdr3_nt: TGCAGTGCTAGAGAGCAGCGGAGCTCCTACGAGCAGTACTTC
cdr3_aa: CSAREQRSSYEQYF

clone_size: NA
d_call: NA
j_call: TRBJ1-4
v_call: TRBV19
cdr3_nt: TGTGCCAGTAGTGTGGTCATTGCAACTAATGAAAAACTGTTTTTT
cdr3_aa: CASSVVIATNEKLFF

clone_size: few
d_call: NA
j_call: TRBJ1-4
v_call: TRBV5-1
cdr3_nt: TGCGCCAGCAGCTTTAAAGGGAATGAAAAACTGTTTTTT
cdr3_aa: CASSFKGNEKLFF

clone_size: NA
d_call: NA
j_call: TRBJ2-3
v_call: TRBV5-4
cdr3_nt: TGTGCCAGCAGCCCGGAGTACGCAGATACGCAGTATTTT
cdr3_aa: CASSPEYADTQYF

clone_size: NA
d_call: TRBD1
j_call: TRBJ2-2
v_call: TRBV6-2/TRBV6-3
cdr3_nt: TGTGCCAGCAGGACCCGACAGGGTCCGGACACCGGGGAGCTGTTTTTT
cdr3_aa: CASRTRQGPDTGELFF

clone_size: NA
d_call: NA
j_call: TRBJ2-5
v_call: TRBV6-5
cdr3_nt: TGTGCCAGCAGCGCACTAGGGGGTGGAGAGACCCAGTACTTC
cdr3_aa: CASSALGGGETQYF

clone_size: NA
d_call: NA
j_call: TRBJ1-1
v_call: TRBV7-6
cdr3_nt: TGTGCCAGCAGCTCGGGGGGAACTGAAGCTTTCTTT
cdr3_aa: CASSSGGTEAFF

clone_size: few
d_call: TRBD1
j_call: TRBJ1-5
v_call: TRBV7-6
cdr3_nt: TGTGCCAGCAGCTTAGACCGACAGGGGAATCAGCCCCAGCATTTT
cdr3_aa: CASSLDRQGNQPQHF

clone_size: NA
d_call: NA
j_call: TRBJ2-3
v_call: TRBV5-4
cdr3_nt: TGTGCCAGCAGCTTGGGGGCAGGGGCTAGCACAGATACGCAGTATTTT
cdr3_aa: CASSLGAGASTDTQYF

clone_size: few
d_call: NA
j_call: TRBJ2-7
v_call: TRBV28
cdr3_nt: TGTGCCAGCAGTTATCCACAGGGCCTCTGGGAGCAGTACTTC
cdr3_aa: CASSYPQGLWEQYF

clone_size: NA
d_call: TRBD1
j_call: TRBJ1-2
v_call: TRBV7-3
cdr3_nt: TGTGCCAGCCGAATCGGGACAGGGGGCGCCTACACCTTC
cdr3_aa: CASRIGTGGAYTF

clone_size: few
d_call: TRBD2
j_call: TRBJ2-1
v_call: TRBV6-6
cdr3_nt: TGTGCCAGCAGTTACTCGGCTAGCGGGGCTTACAATGAGCAGTTCTTC
cdr3_aa: CASSYSASGAYNEQFF

clone_size: NA
d_call: NA
j_call: TRBJ2-5
v_call: TRBV28
cdr3_nt: TGTGCCAGCAGTTTAGGACACGCGTCGACCCAGTACTTC
cdr3_aa: CASSLGHASTQYF

clone_size: NA
d_call: NA
j_call: TRBJ2-3
v_call: TRBV7-9
cdr3_nt: TGTGCCAGCAGCTTACCCTGGGATACGCAGTATTTT
cdr3_aa: CASSLPWDTQYF

clone_size: NA
d_call: TRBD2
j_call: TRBJ2-2
v_call: TRBV4-2
cdr3_nt: TGTGCCAGCAGCCTTCTAGCGGGGAGTTTAATTACGAACACCGGGGAGCTGTTTTTT
cdr3_aa: CASSLLAGSLITNTGELFF

clone_size: many
d_call: NA
j_call: TRBJ1-6
v_call: TRBV7-8
cdr3_nt: TGTGCCAGCAGCTCCCCCGGGGGGGGGTCACCCCTCCACTTT
cdr3_aa: CASSSPGGGSPLHF

clone_size: many
d_call: NA
j_call: TRBJ2-5
v_call: TRBV19
cdr3_nt: TGTGCCAGTAGTAACGTCCGGGACCCAGGACAAGAGACCCAGTACTTC
cdr3_aa: CASSNVRDPGQETQYF

clone_size: many
d_call: NA
j_call: TRBJ2-1
v_call: TRBV7-8
cdr3_nt: TGTGCCAGCAGCTTAGGGGCGGTCGCCGGGGAGCAGTTCTTC
cdr3_aa: CASSLGAVAGEQFF

clone_size: NA
d_call: TRBD2
j_call: TRBJ2-7
v_call: TRBV7-2
cdr3_nt: TGTGCCAGCAACGGGCGGGGGGGAACCTACGAGCAGTACTTC
cdr3_aa: CASNGRGGTYEQYF

clone_size: NA
d_call: TRBD2
j_call: TRBJ2-1
v_call: TRBV5-4
cdr3_nt: TGTGCCAGCAGCTTGGACCTAGCGGGAGTGGGCGAGCAGTTCTTC
cdr3_aa: CASSLDLAGVGEQFF

clone_size: NA
d_call: NA
j_call: TRBJ1-3
v_call: TRBV13
cdr3_nt: TGTGCCAACACCCGGGGCGTAGGCGACTCTGGAAACACCATATATTTT
cdr3_aa: CANTRGVGDSGNTIYF

clone_size: many
d_call: TRBD1
j_call: TRBJ1-1
v_call: TRBV28
cdr3_nt: TGTGCCAGCAGTCAGGACAGGGGACTTGAAGCTTTCTTT
cdr3_aa: CASSQDRGLEAFF

clone_size: few
d_call: NA
j_call: TRBJ1-1
v_call: TRBV25-1
cdr3_nt: TGTGCCAGCAGTGAATCCTCGGCCGCACCGAACACTGAAGCTTTCTTT
cdr3_aa: CASSESSAAPNTEAFF

clone_size: few
d_call: NA
j_call: TRBJ2-4
v_call: TRBV12-3/TRBV12-4
cdr3_nt: TGTGCCAGCAGTGGGGGACTAGCCAAAAACATTCAGTACTTC
cdr3_aa: CASSGGLAKNIQYF

clone_size: few
d_call: NA
j_call: TRBJ1-4
v_call: TRBV12-3/TRBV12-4
cdr3_nt: TGTGCCAGCAGCCCGTGGGGGAATAATGAAAAACTGTTTTTT
cdr3_aa: CASSPWGNNEKLFF

clone_size: few
d_call: NA
j_call: TRBJ2-3
v_call: TRBV11-2
cdr3_nt: TGTGCCAGCAGCTTAGCTTCTGGGTTAAATACGCAGTATTTT
cdr3_aa: CASSLASGLNTQYF

clone_size: few
d_call: NA
j_call: TRBJ1-6
v_call: TRBV9
cdr3_nt: TGTGCCAGCAGCCCCTCGGGACGGATGGGATCTTCACCCCTCCACTTT
cdr3_aa: CASSPSGRMGSSPLHF

clone_size: few
d_call: NA
j_call: TRBJ1-4
v_call: TRBV12-3/TRBV12-4
cdr3_nt: TGTGCCAGCAGTTTAGTACAGGGATTAAATGAAAAACTGTTTTTT
cdr3_aa: CASSLVQGLNEKLFF

clone_size: many
d_call: TRBD2
j_call: TRBJ2-1
v_call: TRBV7-2
cdr3_nt: TGTGCCAGCAGCTTCTTGGGCGGGAGCTACAATGAGCAGTTCTTC
cdr3_aa: CASSFLGGSYNEQFF

clone_size: NA
d_call: TRBD1
j_call: TRBJ2-7
v_call: TRBV27
cdr3_nt: TGTGCCAGCAGTCCTAACCGGGACAGTGCCCCCTACGAGCAGTACTTC
cdr3_aa: CASSPNRDSAPYEQYF